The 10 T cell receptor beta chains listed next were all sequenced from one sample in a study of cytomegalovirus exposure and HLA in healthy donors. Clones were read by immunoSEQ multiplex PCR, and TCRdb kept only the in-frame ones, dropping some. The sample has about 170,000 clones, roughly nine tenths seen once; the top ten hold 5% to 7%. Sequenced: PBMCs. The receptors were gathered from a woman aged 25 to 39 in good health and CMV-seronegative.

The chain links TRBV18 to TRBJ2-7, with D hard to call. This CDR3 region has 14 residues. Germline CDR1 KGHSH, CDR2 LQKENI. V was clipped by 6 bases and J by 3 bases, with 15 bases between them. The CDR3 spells CASSSDPGGYEQYF. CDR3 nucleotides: TGTGCCAGCTCCTCGGACCCGGGCGGCTACGAGCAGTACTTC.

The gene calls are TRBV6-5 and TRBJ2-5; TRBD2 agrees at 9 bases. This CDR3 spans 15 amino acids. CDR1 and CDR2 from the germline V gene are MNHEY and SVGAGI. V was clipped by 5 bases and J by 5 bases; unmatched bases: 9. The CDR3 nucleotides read TGTGCCAGCAGTCCACGCGGGGGGGCTTGGGAGACCCAGTACTTC. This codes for CASSPRGGAWETQYF.

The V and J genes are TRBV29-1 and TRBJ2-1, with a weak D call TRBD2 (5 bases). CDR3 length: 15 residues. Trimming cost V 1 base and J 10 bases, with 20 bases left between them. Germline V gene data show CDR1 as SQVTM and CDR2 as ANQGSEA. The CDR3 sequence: CSVEGARLVGDEQFF. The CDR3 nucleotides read TGCAGCGTTGAAGGGGCTAGATTAGTGGGAGACGAGCAGTTCTTC.

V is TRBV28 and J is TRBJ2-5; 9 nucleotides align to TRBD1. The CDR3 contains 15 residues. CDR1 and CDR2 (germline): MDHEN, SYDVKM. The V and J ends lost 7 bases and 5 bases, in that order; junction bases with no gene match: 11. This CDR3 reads CASNTRQGVGETQYF. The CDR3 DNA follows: TGTGCCAGCAATACTCGACAGGGGGTAGGGGAGACCCAGTACTTC.

CDR3 protein: CASSPGQKLNSPLHF. The CDR3 DNA reads as TGCGCCAGCAGTCCCGGACAGAAACTAAATTCACCCCTCCACTTT. This chain links TRBV23-1 with TRBJ1-6, with D possibly matching TRBD1 (6 bases). TRBV23-1 is an open reading frame, and its role is uncertain. Deletions cut 4 bases from V and 7 bases from J, with 14 bases between. This CDR3 is built from 15 residues.

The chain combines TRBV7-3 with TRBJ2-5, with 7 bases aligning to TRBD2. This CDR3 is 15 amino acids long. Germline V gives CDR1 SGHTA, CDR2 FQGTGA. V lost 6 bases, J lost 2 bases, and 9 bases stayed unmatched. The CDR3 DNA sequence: TGTGCCAGCAGTCCCAGCGGGACCCCACAAGAGACCCAGTACTTC. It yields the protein CASSPSGTPQETQYF.

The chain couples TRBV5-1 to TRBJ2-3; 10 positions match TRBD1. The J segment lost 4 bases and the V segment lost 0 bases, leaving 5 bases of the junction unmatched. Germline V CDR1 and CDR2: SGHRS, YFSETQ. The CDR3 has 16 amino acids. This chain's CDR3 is CASSLVIGTGADTQYF. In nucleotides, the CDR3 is TGCGCCAGCAGCTTGGTCATTGGGACAGGGGCAGATACGCAGTATTTT.

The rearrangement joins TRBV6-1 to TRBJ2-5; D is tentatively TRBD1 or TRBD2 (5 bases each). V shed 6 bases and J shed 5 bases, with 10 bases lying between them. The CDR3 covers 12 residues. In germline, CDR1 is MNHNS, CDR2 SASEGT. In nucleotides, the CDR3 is TGTGCCAGCAGAGGGACGTGGGAGACCCAGTACTTC. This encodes CASRGTWETQYF.

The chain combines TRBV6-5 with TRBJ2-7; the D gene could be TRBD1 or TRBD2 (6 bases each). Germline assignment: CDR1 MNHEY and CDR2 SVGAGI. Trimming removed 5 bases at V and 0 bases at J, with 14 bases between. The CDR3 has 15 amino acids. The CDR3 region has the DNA TGTGCCAGCAGTCCGGGGGCAGGCAACTCCTACGAGCAGTACTTC. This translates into CASSPGAGNSYEQYF.

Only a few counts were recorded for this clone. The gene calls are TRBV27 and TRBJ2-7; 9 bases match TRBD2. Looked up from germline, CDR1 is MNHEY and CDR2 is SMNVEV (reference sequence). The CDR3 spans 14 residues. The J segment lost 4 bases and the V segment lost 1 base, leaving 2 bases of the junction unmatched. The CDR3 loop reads CASSLFSGGYEQYF. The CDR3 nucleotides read TGTGCCAGCAGTTTATTTAGCGGGGGATACGAGCAGTACTTC.